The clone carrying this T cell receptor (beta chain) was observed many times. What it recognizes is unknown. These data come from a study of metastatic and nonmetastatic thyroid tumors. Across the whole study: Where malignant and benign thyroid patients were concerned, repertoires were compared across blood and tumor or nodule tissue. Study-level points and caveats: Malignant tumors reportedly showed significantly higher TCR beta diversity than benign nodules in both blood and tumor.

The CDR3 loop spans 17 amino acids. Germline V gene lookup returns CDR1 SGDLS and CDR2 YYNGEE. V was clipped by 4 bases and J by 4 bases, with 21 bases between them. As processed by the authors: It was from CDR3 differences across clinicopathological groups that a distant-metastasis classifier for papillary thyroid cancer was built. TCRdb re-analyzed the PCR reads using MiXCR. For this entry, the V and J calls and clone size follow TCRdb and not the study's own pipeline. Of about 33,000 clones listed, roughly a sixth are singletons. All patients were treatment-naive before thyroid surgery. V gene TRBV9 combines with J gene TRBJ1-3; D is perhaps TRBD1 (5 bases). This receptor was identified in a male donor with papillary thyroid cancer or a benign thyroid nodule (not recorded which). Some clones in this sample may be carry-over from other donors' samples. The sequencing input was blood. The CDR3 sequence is CASSPRSVRGGGNTIYF. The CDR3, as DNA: TGTGCCAGCAGCCCCAGATCAGTCCGGGGCGGAGGAAACACCATATATTTT.